The clone carrying this T cell receptor (beta chain) has ten or more counts. Patients with uncontrolled infections, other autoimmune diseases, pregnancy or lactation were excluded. This sample is drawn from a study of T cells in Graves' hyperthyroidism and ophthalmopathy. Authors of the study amplified TCR beta CDR3 regions from RNA transcripts. The HTBI set primed first-round TCR CDR3 RT-PCR. TCRdb processed the multiplex PCR reads anew with MiXCR; each CDR3 protein has one entry. Of roughly 560,000 distinct CDR3 sequences detected, 14% to 15% appear once; the ten largest clones hold 3.5% to 4.5%. The sequenced sample was blood. The sequence came from a middle-aged woman with Graves' ophthalmopathy.

CDR3 DNA: TGTGCCAGCAGACCGGAGGGGGGGGCTGGGAACACTGAAGCTTTCTTT. Its protein is CASRPEGGAGNTEAFF. The genes are TRBV7-3 and TRBJ1-1, with TRBD1 as a possible D gene (6 bases). V lost 6 bases and J 1 base, leaving 18 bases between the germline ends. Germline CDR1 is SGHTA and CDR2 is FQGTGA. This CDR3 is 16 amino acids long. Complete variable domain (other parts from reference TRBV7-3 and TRBJ1-1): GAGVSQTPSNKVTEKGKYVELRCDPISGHTALYWYRQSLGQGPEFLIYFQGTGAADDSGLPNDRFFAVRPEGSVSTLKIQRTERGDSAVYLCASRPEGGAGNTEAFFGQGTRLTVV.